This T cell receptor (beta chain) stems from a study of blood T cell repertoires in COVID-19. Generated by immunoSEQ multiplex PCR, the TCRdb table keeps only in-frame clones and is missing some. The table records approximately 60,000 clones, more than 75% of them present only once. This CDR3 has 15 amino acids. Germline V gene data show CDR1 as SGHTA and CDR2 as FQGNSA. V was cut by 1 base and J by 1 base, with 10 bases left in between. Sequencing was performed on peripheral blood. The chain combines TRBV7-2 with TRBJ1-1; no clear D gene. This TCR came from a man aged 45-60 years with active COVID-19. CDR3 in DNA: TGTGCCAGCAGCTTAGTGCCACTCGGGAACACTGAAGCTTTCTTT. Protein: CASSLVPLGNTEAFF.